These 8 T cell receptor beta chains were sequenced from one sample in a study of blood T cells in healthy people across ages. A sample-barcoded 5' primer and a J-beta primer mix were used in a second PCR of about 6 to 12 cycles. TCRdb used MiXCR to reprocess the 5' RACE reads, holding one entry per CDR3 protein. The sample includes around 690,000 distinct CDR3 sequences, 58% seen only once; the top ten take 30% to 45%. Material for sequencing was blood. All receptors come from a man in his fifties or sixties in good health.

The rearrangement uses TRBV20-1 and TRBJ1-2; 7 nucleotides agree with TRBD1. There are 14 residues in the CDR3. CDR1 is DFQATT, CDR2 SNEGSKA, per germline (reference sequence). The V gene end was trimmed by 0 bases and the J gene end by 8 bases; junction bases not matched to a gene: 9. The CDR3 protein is CSARDAGQLGGYTF. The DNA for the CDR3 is TGCAGTGCTAGAGACGCGGGACAGTTGGGCGGCTACACCTTC.

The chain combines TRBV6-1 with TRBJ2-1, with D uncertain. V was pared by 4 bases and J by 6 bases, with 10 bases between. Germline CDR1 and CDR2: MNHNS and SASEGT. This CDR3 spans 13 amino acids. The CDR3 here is CASSVGPFNEQFF. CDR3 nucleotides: TGTGCCAGCAGTGTCGGGCCCTTCAATGAGCAGTTCTTC.

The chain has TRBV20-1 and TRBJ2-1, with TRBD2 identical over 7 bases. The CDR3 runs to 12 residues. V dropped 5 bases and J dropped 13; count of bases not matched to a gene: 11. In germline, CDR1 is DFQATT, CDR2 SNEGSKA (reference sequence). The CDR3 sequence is CSASTSSETQFF. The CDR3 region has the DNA TGCAGTGCTTCGACTAGCTCTGAGACCCAGTTCTTC.

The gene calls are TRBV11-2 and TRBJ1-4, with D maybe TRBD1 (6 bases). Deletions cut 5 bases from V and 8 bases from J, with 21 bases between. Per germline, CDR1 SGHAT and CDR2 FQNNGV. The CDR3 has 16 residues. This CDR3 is CASSPTQGRLGEKLFF. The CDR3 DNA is TGTGCCAGCAGCCCTACCCAGGGGCGCCTCGGCGAAAAACTGTTTTTT.

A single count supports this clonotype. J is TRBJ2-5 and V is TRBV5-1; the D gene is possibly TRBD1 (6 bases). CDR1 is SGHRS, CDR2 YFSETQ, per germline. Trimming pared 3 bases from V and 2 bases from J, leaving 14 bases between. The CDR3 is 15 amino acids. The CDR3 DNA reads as TGCGCCAGCAGCTGGAGGCCAGGGACACAAGAGACCCAGTACTTC. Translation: CASSWRPGTQETQYF.

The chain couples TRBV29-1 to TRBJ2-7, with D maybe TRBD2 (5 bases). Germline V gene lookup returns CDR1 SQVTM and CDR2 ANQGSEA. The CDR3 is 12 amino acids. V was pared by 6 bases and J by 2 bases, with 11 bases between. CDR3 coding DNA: TGCAGCGTCGGAAAGGGAGCCTACGAGCAGTACTTC. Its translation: CSVGKGAYEQYF.

The CDR3 region is CASSTTSGGRNEQFF. The CDR3 region has the DNA TGTGCCAGCAGTACTACTAGCGGGGGGAGGAATGAGCAGTTCTTC. This chain uses TRBV28 with TRBJ2-1; 12 nucleotides align to TRBD2. The V and J ends lost 5 bases and 7 bases, in that order; junction bases with no gene match: 6. The CDR3 runs to 15 residues. CDR1 MDHEN and CDR2 SYDVKM come from the germline V gene.

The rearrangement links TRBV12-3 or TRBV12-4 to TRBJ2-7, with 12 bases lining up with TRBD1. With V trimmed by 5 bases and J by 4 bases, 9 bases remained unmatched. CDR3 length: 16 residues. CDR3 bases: TGTGCCAGCAGTGAAACCGGGACAGGGGGCTTATACGAGCAGTACTTC. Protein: CASSETGTGGLYEQYF.